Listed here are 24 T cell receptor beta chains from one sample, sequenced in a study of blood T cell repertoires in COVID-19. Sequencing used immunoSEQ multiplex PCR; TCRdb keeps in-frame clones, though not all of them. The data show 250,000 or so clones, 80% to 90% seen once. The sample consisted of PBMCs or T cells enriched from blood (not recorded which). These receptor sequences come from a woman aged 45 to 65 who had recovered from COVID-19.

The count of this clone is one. CDR3 amino acids: CASSLYRTGGLETQYF. The CDR3 DNA follows: TGTGCCAGCAGCTTGTATAGGACAGGGGGTTTAGAGACCCAGTACTTC. This rearrangement joins TRBV5-5 to TRBJ2-5; 10 bases agree with TRBD1. CDR3 length: 16 amino acids. V trimming: 1 base; J trimming: 4 bases; junction bases outside the gene matches: 7. Germline CDR1 SGHKS, CDR2 YYEKEE (reference sequence).

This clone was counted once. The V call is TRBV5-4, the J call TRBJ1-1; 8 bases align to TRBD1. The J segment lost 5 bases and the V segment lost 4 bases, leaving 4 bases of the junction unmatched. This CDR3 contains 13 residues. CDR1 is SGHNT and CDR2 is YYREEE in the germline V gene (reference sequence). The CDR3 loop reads CASSRTGGTEAFF. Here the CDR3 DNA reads TGTGCCAGCAGCAGAACAGGGGGAACTGAAGCTTTCTTT.

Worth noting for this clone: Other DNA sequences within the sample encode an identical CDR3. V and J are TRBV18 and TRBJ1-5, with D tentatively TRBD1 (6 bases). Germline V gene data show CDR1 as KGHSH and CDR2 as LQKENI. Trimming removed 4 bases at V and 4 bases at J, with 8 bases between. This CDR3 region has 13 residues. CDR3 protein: CASSLQGNQPQHF. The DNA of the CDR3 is TGTGCCAGCTCACTACAGGGAAATCAGCCCCAGCATTTT.

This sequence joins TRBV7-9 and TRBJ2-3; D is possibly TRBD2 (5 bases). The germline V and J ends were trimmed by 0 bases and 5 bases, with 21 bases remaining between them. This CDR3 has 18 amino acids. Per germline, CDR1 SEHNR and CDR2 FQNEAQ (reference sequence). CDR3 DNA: TGTGCCAGCAGCTTAGCTCTGTGGAGCGGAAGGGTCGGAGATACGCAGTATTTT. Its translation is CASSLALWSGRVGDTQYF. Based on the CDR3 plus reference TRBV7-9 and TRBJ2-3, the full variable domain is DTGVSQNPRHKITKRGQNVTFRCDPISEHNRLYWYRQTLGQGPEFLTYFQNEAQLEKSRLLSDRFSAERPKGSFSTLEIQRTEQGDSAMYLCASSLALWSGRVGDTQYFGPGTRLTVL.

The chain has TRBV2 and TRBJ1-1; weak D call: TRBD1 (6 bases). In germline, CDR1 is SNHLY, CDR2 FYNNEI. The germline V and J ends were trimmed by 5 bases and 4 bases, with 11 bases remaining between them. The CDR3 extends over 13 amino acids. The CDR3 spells CASSYRVATEAFF. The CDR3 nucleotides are TGTGCCAGCAGTTACAGGGTAGCCACTGAAGCTTTCTTT. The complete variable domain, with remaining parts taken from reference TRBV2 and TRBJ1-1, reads EPEVTQTPSHQVTQMGQEVILRCVPISNHLYFYWYRQILGQKVEFLVSFYNNEISEKSEIFDDQFSVERPDGSNFTLKIRSTKLEDSAMYFCASSYRVATEAFFGQGTRLTVV.

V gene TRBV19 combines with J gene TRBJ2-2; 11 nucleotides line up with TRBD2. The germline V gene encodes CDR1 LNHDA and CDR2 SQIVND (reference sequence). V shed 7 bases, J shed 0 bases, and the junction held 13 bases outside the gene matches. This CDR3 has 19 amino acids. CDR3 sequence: CASTSAGTSGKSNTGELFF. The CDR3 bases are TGTGCCAGTACCTCCGCGGGGACTAGCGGCAAATCGAACACCGGGGAGCTGTTTTTT.

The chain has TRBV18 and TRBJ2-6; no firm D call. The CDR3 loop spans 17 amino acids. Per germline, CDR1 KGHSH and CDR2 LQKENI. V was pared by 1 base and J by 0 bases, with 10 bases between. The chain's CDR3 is CASSPLAGSSGANVLTF. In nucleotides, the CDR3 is TGTGCCAGCTCACCACTAGCCGGCAGCTCTGGGGCCAACGTCCTGACTTTC. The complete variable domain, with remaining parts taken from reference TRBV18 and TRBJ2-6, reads NAGVMQNPRHLVRRRGQEARLRCSPMKGHSHVYWYRQLPEEGLKFMVYLQKENIIDESGMPKERFSAEFPKEGPSILRIQQVVRGDSAAYFCASSPLAGSSGANVLTFGAGSRLTVL.

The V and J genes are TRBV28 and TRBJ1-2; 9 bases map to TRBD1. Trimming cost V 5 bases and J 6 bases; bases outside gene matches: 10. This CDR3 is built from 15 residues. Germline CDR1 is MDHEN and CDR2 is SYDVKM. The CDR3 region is CASSLHFRTGDGYTF. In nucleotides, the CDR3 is TGTGCCAGCAGTCTCCATTTTCGGACAGGGGATGGCTACACCTTC.

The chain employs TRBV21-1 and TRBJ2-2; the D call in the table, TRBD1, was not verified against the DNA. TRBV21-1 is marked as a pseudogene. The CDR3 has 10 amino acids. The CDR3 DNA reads TGTGACGAAGGGGGAGGGGAGCTGTTTTTT. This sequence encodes CDEGGGELFF.

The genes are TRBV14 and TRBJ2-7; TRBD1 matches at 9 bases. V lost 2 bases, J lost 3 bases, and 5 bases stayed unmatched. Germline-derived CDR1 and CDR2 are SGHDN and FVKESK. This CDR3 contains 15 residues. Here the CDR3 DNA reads TGTGCCAGCAGCCAACCTCGACAGGGGGGCTACGAGCAGTACTTC. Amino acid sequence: CASSQPRQGGYEQYF.

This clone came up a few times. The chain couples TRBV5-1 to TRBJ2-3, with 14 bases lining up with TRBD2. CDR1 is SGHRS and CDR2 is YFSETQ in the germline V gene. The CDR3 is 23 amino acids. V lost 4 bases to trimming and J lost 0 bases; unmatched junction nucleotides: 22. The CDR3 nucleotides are TGCGCCAGCAGCACCCTTGGATTTCCGGGACTAGCGGGAGCGTATAGGAGCACAGATACGCAGTATTTT. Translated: CASSTLGFPGLAGAYRSTDTQYF.

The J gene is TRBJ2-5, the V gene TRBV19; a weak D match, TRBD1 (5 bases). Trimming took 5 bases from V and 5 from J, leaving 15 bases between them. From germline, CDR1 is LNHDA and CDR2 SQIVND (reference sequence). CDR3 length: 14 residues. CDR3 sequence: CASSLGQGPETQYF. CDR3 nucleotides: TGTGCCAGTAGTCTAGGTCAGGGTCCCGAGACCCAGTACTTC.

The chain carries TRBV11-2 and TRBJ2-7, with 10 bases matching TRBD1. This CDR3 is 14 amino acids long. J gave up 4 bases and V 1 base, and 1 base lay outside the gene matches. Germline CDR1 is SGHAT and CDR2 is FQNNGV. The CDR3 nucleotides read TGTGCCAGCAGCTTAGGGACAGGGGGTTACGAGCAGTACTTC. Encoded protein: CASSLGTGGYEQYF.

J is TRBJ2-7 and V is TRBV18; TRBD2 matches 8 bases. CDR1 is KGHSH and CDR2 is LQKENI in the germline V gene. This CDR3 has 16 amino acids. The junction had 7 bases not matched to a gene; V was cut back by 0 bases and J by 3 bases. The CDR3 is CASSPPGLGVDYEQYF. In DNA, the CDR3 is TGTGCCAGCTCACCACCGGGACTAGGGGTCGACTACGAGCAGTACTTC.

Written as DNA, the CDR3 is TGTGCCAGCAGTTACTCGTTCACACAGCCAGAAAAACTGTTTTTT. This gives the protein CASSYSFTQPEKLFF. The chain is built from TRBV6-5 and TRBJ1-4; D is ambiguous. The V end was cut by 0 bases, the J end by 8 bases, with 13 bases between. The CDR3 sequence is 15 residues long. Germline CDR1 reads MNHEY; CDR2 reads SVGAGI.

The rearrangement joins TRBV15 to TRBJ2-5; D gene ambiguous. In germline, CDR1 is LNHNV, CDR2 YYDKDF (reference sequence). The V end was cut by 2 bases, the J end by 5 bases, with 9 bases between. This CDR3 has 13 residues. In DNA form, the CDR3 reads TGTGCCACCAGCAGAAAGCCTCCGGAGACCCAGTACTTC. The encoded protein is CATSRKPPETQYF.

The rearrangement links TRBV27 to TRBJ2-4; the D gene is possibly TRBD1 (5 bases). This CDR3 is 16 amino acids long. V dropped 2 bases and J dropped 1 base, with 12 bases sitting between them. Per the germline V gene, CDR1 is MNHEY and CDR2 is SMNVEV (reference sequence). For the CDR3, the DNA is TGTGCCAGCAGTTTAGCCCAGGGTATCGCCAAAAACATTCAGTACTTC. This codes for CASSLAQGIAKNIQYF.

The CDR3 bases are TGCAGCGTTGGACAGGGGAACACTGAAGCTTTCTTT. The encoded protein is CSVGQGNTEAFF. J is TRBJ1-1 and V is TRBV29-1; 7 bases match TRBD1. Trimming removed 4 bases from V and 1 base from J; junction bases left unmatched: 0. This CDR3 comprises 12 residues. Germline CDR1 and CDR2: SQVTM and ANQGSEA.

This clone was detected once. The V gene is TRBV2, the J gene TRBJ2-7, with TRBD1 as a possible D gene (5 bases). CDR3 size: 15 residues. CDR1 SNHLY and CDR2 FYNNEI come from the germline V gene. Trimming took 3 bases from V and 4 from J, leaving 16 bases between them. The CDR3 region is CASSDWEGAGYEQYF. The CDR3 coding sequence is TGTGCCAGCAGTGACTGGGAAGGGGCCGGTTACGAGCAGTACTTC.

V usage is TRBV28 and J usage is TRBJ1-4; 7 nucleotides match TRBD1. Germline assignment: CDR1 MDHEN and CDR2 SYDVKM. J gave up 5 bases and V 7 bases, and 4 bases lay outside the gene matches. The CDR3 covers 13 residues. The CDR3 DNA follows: TGTGCCAGCACCTCAGGGGGGAATGAAAAACTGTTTTTT. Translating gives CASTSGGNEKLFF.

CDR3 amino acids: CASSQVEGVSGYTF. CDR3 sequence (DNA): TGCGCCAGCAGCCAAGTCGAGGGAGTCTCTGGCTACACCTTC. The J gene is TRBJ1-2, the V gene TRBV4-1; D is undetermined. The CDR3 totals 14 residues. Trimming removed 1 base at V and 7 bases at J, with 13 bases between. Germline CDR1 and CDR2: MGHRA and YSYEKL.

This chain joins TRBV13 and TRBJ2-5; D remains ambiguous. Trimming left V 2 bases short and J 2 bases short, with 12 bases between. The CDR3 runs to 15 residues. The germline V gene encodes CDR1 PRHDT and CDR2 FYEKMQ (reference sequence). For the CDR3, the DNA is TGTGCCAGCAGCTTACTGTGGCACGCACAAGAGACCCAGTACTTC. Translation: CASSLLWHAQETQYF.

The CDR3 DNA follows: TGCGCCAGCAGCCTAGCGGGAGACTCGGCCTCCTACGAGCAGTACTTC. This codes for CASSLAGDSASYEQYF. The V and J genes are TRBV5-1 and TRBJ2-7; 10 bases align to TRBD2. The CDR3 extends over 16 amino acids. V was clipped by 4 bases and J by 0 bases; unmatched bases: 7. Germline CDR1 reads SGHRS; CDR2 reads YFSETQ.

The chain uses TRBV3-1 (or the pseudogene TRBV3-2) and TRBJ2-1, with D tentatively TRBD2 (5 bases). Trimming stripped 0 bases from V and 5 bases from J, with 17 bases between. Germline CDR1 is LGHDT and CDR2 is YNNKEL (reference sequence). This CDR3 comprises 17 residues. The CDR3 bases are TGTGCCAGCAGCCAAGATCCCGGTGATAGCGAGAACAATGAGCAGTTCTTC. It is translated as CASSQDPGDSENNEQFF.